The 16 T cell receptor beta chains below come from one sample, sequenced in a study of T cell changes during pregnancy in multiple sclerosis. The repertoire was sequenced with immunoSEQ multiplex PCR; TCRdb's copy has only in-frame clones and lacks some. Among fewer than 40,000 clones listed, 90% were seen once. Specimen: CD4+ T cells from peripheral blood mononuclear cells, collected in the second trimester of pregnancy. Source of these receptors: a female donor with multiple sclerosis, enrolled in a pregnancy study.

The V and J genes are TRBV7-9 and TRBJ2-4; the D gene is possibly TRBD2 (5 bases). Germline loops: CDR1 SEHNR, CDR2 FQNEAQ (reference sequence). The CDR3 is 16 residues long. V lost 8 bases, J lost 1 base, and 18 bases lay in between. This chain's CDR3 is CASSSGAGLAKNIQYF. The CDR3, as DNA: TGTGCCAGCTCCTCGGGCGCGGGCCTCGCCAAAAACATTCAGTACTTC. The full variable domain, in which reference TRBV7-9 and TRBJ2-4 provide the parts outside the CDR3, is DTGVSQNPRHKITKRGQNVTFRCDPISEHNRLYWYRQTLGQGPEFLTYFQNEAQLEKSRLLSDRFSAERPKGSFSTLEIQRTEQGDSAMYLCASSSGAGLAKNIQYFGAGTRLSVL.

The CDR3 nucleotides are TGTGCCACCAGCAGAGATCGTCGGACTTCGTTCTACAATGAGCAGTTCTTC. Protein: CATSRDRRTSFYNEQFF. This sequence joins TRBV15 and TRBJ2-1; the D gene is possibly TRBD2 (5 bases). Per germline, CDR1 LNHNV and CDR2 YYDKDF (reference sequence). The CDR3 has 17 amino acids. Trimming took off 0 bases at V and 3 bases at J, with 15 bases between the two ends.

The CDR3 sequence is CASSRATGGTTEAFF. The CDR3 nucleotides read TGCGCCAGCAGCCGTGCGACAGGGGGAACGACTGAAGCTTTCTTT. The chain carries TRBV4-3 and TRBJ1-1, with 9 bases that match TRBD1. J lost 5 bases, V lost 4 bases, and 8 bases had no gene match. This CDR3 spans 15 amino acids. Germline V gene data show CDR1 as LGHNA and CDR2 as YSLEER.

The chain is built from TRBV27 and TRBJ1-5; maybe TRBD1 (6 bases). Germline-derived CDR1 and CDR2 are MNHEY and SMNVEV (reference sequence). V gave up 6 bases and J gave up 6 bases, with 15 bases separating them. The CDR3 length is 14 residues. CDR3 sequence: CASSPQGSRQPQHF. For the CDR3, the DNA is TGTGCCAGCAGCCCACAGGGTAGTCGTCAGCCCCAGCATTTT.

V is TRBV11-2 and J is TRBJ2-2; 9 positions agree with TRBD1. The V and J ends lost 5 bases and 1 base, in that order; junction bases with no gene match: 5. There are 16 residues in the CDR3. Germline V lookup: CDR1 SGHAT, CDR2 FQNNGV. CDR3 residues: CASSRTGVGNTGELFF. As DNA, the CDR3 is TGTGCCAGCAGCCGGACAGGGGTCGGGAACACCGGGGAGCTGTTTTTT.

This chain uses TRBV7-2 with TRBJ2-2, with 7 nucleotides matching TRBD1. The CDR3 spans 15 residues. From germline, CDR1 is SGHTA and CDR2 FQGNSA. Losses at the gene ends were 4 bases for V and 1 base for J; bases not matched to a gene: 3. The CDR3 loop is CASSSRQGNTGELFF. The CDR3 bases are TGTGCCAGCAGCTCTAGACAGGGGAACACCGGGGAGCTGTTTTTT.

This clone was found once. J is TRBJ2-1 and V is TRBV11-2, with a tentative D call TRBD2 (6 bases). With 3 bases removed from V and 10 bases from J, the gap between germline ends came to 19 bases. CDR1 and CDR2 from the germline V gene are SGHAT and FQNNGV. CDR3 length equals 15 residues. The chain's CDR3 is CASSFGLAITGEQFF. The CDR3 nucleotides read TGTGCCAGCAGCTTCGGGCTAGCGATAACGGGCGAGCAGTTCTTC.

The V and J genes are TRBV7-8 and TRBJ2-5, with D uncertain. The germline gives CDR1 SGHVS, CDR2 FQNEAQ. The V and J ends lost 1 base and 1 base respectively, with 10 bases between them. The CDR3 sequence is 15 residues long. CDR3 coding DNA: TGTGCCAGCAGCTTAGGGTCGACAATCCAAGAGACCCAGTACTTC. Translated, it gives CASSLGSTIQETQYF.

This chain connects TRBV5-1 to TRBJ2-1; 9 bases align to TRBD2. The CDR3 is 18 residues long. Germline CDR1 is SGHRS and CDR2 is YFSETQ. The junction had 17 bases not matched to a gene; V was cut back by 2 bases and J by 8 bases. In DNA form, the CDR3 reads TGCGCCAGCAGCTTTCGCCTGCTAGCGGGGCTAAATGTCGATGAGCAGTTCTTC. It specifies CASSFRLLAGLNVDEQFF.

The chain joins TRBV5-1 to TRBJ2-1; D is perhaps TRBD2 (6 bases). The CDR3 totals 15 residues. In germline, CDR1 is SGHRS, CDR2 YFSETQ. Trimming stripped 0 bases from V and 7 bases from J, with 14 bases between. The CDR3 sequence is CASSLDPGVGNEQFF. Written as DNA, the CDR3 is TGCGCCAGCAGCTTGGATCCGGGAGTGGGGAATGAGCAGTTCTTC.

V and J are TRBV4-1 and TRBJ2-1; 10 bases match TRBD2. Germline V CDR1 and CDR2: MGHRA, YSYEKL. The CDR3 has 20 amino acids. V trimming: 0 bases; J trimming: 0 bases; junction bases outside the gene matches: 11. CDR3 loop: CASSQDAGLAYSNSYNEQFF. The CDR3 nucleotides read TGCGCCAGCAGCCAAGATGCGGGACTAGCGTATTCTAACTCCTACAATGAGCAGTTCTTC.

This clone appeared a single time. The rearrangement uses TRBV5-1 and TRBJ2-1; 11 nucleotides match TRBD1. The CDR3 spans 16 residues. Trimming at V came to 0 bases and at J to 1 base, leaving 0 bases not matched to a gene. Germline V gene lookup returns CDR1 SGHRS and CDR2 YFSETQ. The CDR3 DNA sequence: TGCGCCAGCAGCTTGGGGGACAGGGGGTCCTACAATGAGCAGTTCTTC. This encodes CASSLGDRGSYNEQFF.

This clone was counted once. The chain links TRBV5-6 to TRBJ1-4, with D hard to call. V lost 4 bases, J lost 0 bases, and 16 bases lay in between. The CDR3 runs 17 residues. Per germline, CDR1 SGHDT and CDR2 YYEEEE. The CDR3: CASSRYGELATNEKLFF. The CDR3, as DNA: TGTGCCAGCAGCCGATACGGGGAACTTGCAACTAATGAAAAACTGTTTTTT.

The chain couples TRBV2 to TRBJ2-3; the D gene is possibly TRBD1 (6 bases). Germline CDR1 and CDR2: SNHLY and FYNNEI. Trimming took 6 bases from V and 10 from J, leaving 17 bases between them. This CDR3 contains 13 residues. Written as DNA, the CDR3 is TGTGCCAGCAGATACCAGGGGTTGGGTGCGCAGTATTTT. Its protein is CASRYQGLGAQYF.

This clone was counted once. The chain joins TRBV11-2 to TRBJ1-3; perhaps TRBD1 as D (5 bases). Trimming stripped 2 bases from V and 4 bases from J, with 12 bases between. Germline assignment: CDR1 SGHAT and CDR2 FQNNGV. The CDR3 has 15 residues. CDR3 in amino acids: CASSLQIRAGNTIYF. In DNA, the CDR3 is TGTGCCAGCAGCTTACAAATCAGGGCCGGAAACACCATATATTTT.

The chain is built from TRBV27 and TRBJ1-1; TRBD1 matches at 11 bases. CDR3 length: 15 amino acids. Germline CDR1 is MNHEY and CDR2 is SMNVEV (reference sequence). J lost 4 bases, V lost 7 bases, and 8 bases had no gene match. The chain's CDR3 is CASNPGQGGSTEAFF. The CDR3 DNA reads as TGTGCCAGCAACCCGGGACAGGGGGGGAGCACTGAAGCTTTCTTT.